This TCR beta chain was recorded in a study of CD8 T cells in ankylosing spondylitis. CDR1 and CDR2 from the germline V gene are MNHNS and SASEGT. Trimming left V 10 bases short and J 3 bases short, with 20 bases between. This CDR3 is built from 15 residues. MiXCR, applied by TCRdb to the 5' RACE reads, yields one record per CDR3 protein. The table includes fewer than 350,000 distinct CDR3 sequences, around 10% detected once. This clonotype was seen ten or more times. This TCR was recovered from a female donor with ankylosing spondylitis or in good health (not recorded which). Source material: blood, either unsorted or a sorted T cell fraction (not recorded which). This rearrangement joins TRBV6-1 to TRBJ2-3, with D maybe TRBD2 (6 bases). The CDR3: CATQDGGRVTDTQYF. Here the CDR3 DNA reads TGTGCCACCCAAGACGGAGGGAGAGTAACAGATACGCAGTATTTT.